Described below is a single T cell receptor beta chain sequence and its context. The antigen is unknown. A multiplex PCR was run with 60 Vbeta primers and 13 Jbeta primers. Per the original methods: A follow-up analysis tallied tens of millions of unique TCR beta chains, roughly 11 million shared. Clones were sequenced by immunoSEQ multiplex PCR, and TCRdb holds only the in-frame ones, with some missing. V, J and clone size derive from that table, while D and trimming were established from the DNA sequence. The data show tens of thousands of clones, about 81% seen once. The length of the CDR3 is 15 residues. V shed 2 bases and J shed 3 bases, with 11 bases lying between them. CDR1 MNHNY and CDR2 SVGAGI come from the germline V gene (reference sequence). This entry belongs to a study of cytomegalovirus exposure and HLA in healthy donors. General study results and limits: Presence/absence analyses assumed roughly uniform sequencing depth across donors. Published work reported that the classifier diagnosed cytomegalovirus status with high specificity and sensitivity. TCR sequences were mostly rare, though some public TCRs occurred in many donors.

The specimen sequenced was PBMCs. The chain carries TRBV6-6 and TRBJ1-5; D is possibly TRBD1 (6 bases). This clonotype was obtained from a young man in good health and CMV-seronegative. Here the CDR3 DNA reads TGTGCCAGCAGTTACAGCGGGGGCGTCAATCAGCCCCAGCATTTT. Translated: CASSYSGGVNQPQHF.